The rows below give T cell receptor beta chains drawn from one sample of a study of shared clonotypes between healthy human individuals. Sequencing was performed with immunoSEQ multiplex PCR; in TCRdb, only in-frame clones are kept and a portion is missing. In the table there are some 500,000 clones, 95% to 97% of which are singletons. Specimen: naive CD4+ T cells sorted from blood. The origin of the receptors is a woman aged 30 to 39 in good health. The CDR3 runs from the conserved cysteine through the conserved F or W. The order of the fields is V gene, J gene, D gene, clone size, CDR3 DNA, CDR3 protein. The D gene is left open where the match is weak. Rows give clone size only sometimes, using once, few, many, or a class for an expanded clone.

V gene: TRBV18; J gene: TRBJ1-5; D gene: -; clone size: -; CDR3 DNA: TGTGCCAGCTCACCAGGCGAAGATCAGCCCCAGCATTTT; CDR3 protein: CASSPGEDQPQHF
V gene: TRBV7-9; J gene: TRBJ2-2; D gene: TRBD1; clone size: -; CDR3 DNA: TGTGCCAGCAGCTGGACAGGGGAATACACCGGGGAGCTGTTTTTT; CDR3 protein: CASSWTGEYTGELFF
V gene: TRBV19; J gene: TRBJ1-1; D gene: TRBD1; clone size: -; CDR3 DNA: TGTGCCAGTAAAGGGGGACAGGGGGTGAGCATGAACACTGAAGCTTTCTTT; CDR3 protein: CASKGGQGVSMNTEAFF
V gene: TRBV28; J gene: TRBJ2-7; D gene: TRBD1; clone size: -; CDR3 DNA: TGTGCCAGCAGTTTACCCGACAGGGTAACAAACGAGCAGTACTTC; CDR3 protein: CASSLPDRVTNEQYF
V gene: TRBV7-9; J gene: TRBJ1-1; D gene: -; clone size: few; CDR3 DNA: TGTGCCAGCAGCCGAGAGACACTCGCCACTGAAGCTTTCTTT; CDR3 protein: CASSRETLATEAFF
V gene: TRBV19; J gene: TRBJ2-1; D gene: TRBD2; clone size: -; CDR3 DNA: TGTGCCAGTGGGACTAGCGGGGTATACAATGAGCAGTTCTTC; CDR3 protein: CASGTSGVYNEQFF
V gene: TRBV6-1; J gene: TRBJ1-3; D gene: TRBD1; clone size: -; CDR3 DNA: TGTGCCAGCAGTGCTCCTTCGACAGGGACTGGAAACACCATATATTTT; CDR3 protein: CASSAPSTGTGNTIYF
V gene: TRBV28; J gene: TRBJ2-7; D gene: -; clone size: -; CDR3 DNA: TGTGCCAGCAGATCAATCTACGGGACATTCTACGAGCAGTACTTC; CDR3 protein: CASRSIYGTFYEQYF
V gene: TRBV4-2; J gene: TRBJ2-7; D gene: TRBD1; clone size: -; CDR3 DNA: TGTGCCAGCAGCTTGGTGGCTTTAACAGGGGGCGGAGGCGAGCAGTACTTC; CDR3 protein: CASSLVALTGGGGEQYF
V gene: TRBV28; J gene: TRBJ2-1; D gene: -; clone size: -; CDR3 DNA: TGTGCCAGCAGTTTAGGAGGGGGCCACCACAATGAGCAGTTCTTC; CDR3 protein: CASSLGGGHHNEQFF
V gene: TRBV5-4; J gene: TRBJ2-1; D gene: TRBD2; clone size: -; CDR3 DNA: TGTGCCAGCAGCATAGCGGGAGCTAAATACAATGAGCAGTTCTTC; CDR3 protein: CASSIAGAKYNEQFF
V gene: TRBV28; J gene: TRBJ1-1; D gene: -; clone size: -; CDR3 DNA: TGTGCCAGCAGTTTATCAGGGGAGGAAGCTTTCTTT; CDR3 protein: CASSLSGEEAFF
V gene: TRBV5-1; J gene: TRBJ2-1; D gene: -; clone size: -; CDR3 DNA: TGCGCCAGCAGCGCACGGGACGTGCAATGGAGCCATGAGCAGTTCTTC; CDR3 protein: CASSARDVQWSHEQFF
V gene: TRBV2; J gene: TRBJ2-3; D gene: TRBD2; clone size: -; CDR3 DNA: TGTGCCAGCAGGCAAGCGGGAGTAGGGGGACCAGATACGCAGTATTTT; CDR3 protein: CASRQAGVGGPDTQYF
V gene: TRBV19; J gene: TRBJ1-1; D gene: TRBD1; clone size: -; CDR3 DNA: TGTGCCACAGGGACAGGGGGTCGTCACACTGAAGCTTTCTTT; CDR3 protein: CATGTGGRHTEAFF
V gene: TRBV28; J gene: TRBJ2-5; D gene: TRBD1; clone size: once; CDR3 DNA: TGTGCCAGCAGTTTAGATGGGACAGGGGTAAAGACCCAGTACTTC; CDR3 protein: CASSLDGTGVKTQYF
V gene: TRBV11-2; J gene: TRBJ2-7; D gene: -; clone size: -; CDR3 DNA: TGTGCCAGCAAGGGCCTCAGGGGCAAATACTACGAGCAGTACTTC; CDR3 protein: CASKGLRGKYYEQYF
V gene: TRBV5-1; J gene: TRBJ1-2; D gene: -; clone size: -; CDR3 DNA: TGCGCCAGCAGCTTGGTGACTGGAGGAGATCGTGGCTACACCTTC; CDR3 protein: CASSLVTGGDRGYTF
V gene: TRBV5-1; J gene: TRBJ2-2; D gene: TRBD2; clone size: -; CDR3 DNA: TGCGCCAGCAATTGGGTTAGCGGGAGAACCGGGGAGCTGTTTTTT; CDR3 protein: CASNWVSGRTGELFF
V gene: TRBV15; J gene: TRBJ2-3; D gene: -; clone size: -; CDR3 DNA: TGTGCCACCAGCAGAGATGGGGCCGACACGCAGTATTTT; CDR3 protein: CATSRDGADTQYF
V gene: TRBV19; J gene: TRBJ2-5; D gene: -; clone size: -; CDR3 DNA: TGTGCCAGTAGTCCCCTAGGTTCGGGGTCGGAGACCCAGTACTTC; CDR3 protein: CASSPLGSGSETQYF
V gene: TRBV18; J gene: TRBJ2-7; D gene: TRBD2; clone size: -; CDR3 DNA: TGTGCCAGCTCACCACCTCAGCTAGCGGGAGCCGAGCAGTACTTC; CDR3 protein: CASSPPQLAGAEQYF
V gene: TRBV7-9; J gene: TRBJ2-1; D gene: -; clone size: -; CDR3 DNA: TGTGCCAGCAGCTACCCGGGACTTAAGTACAATGAGCAGTTCTTC; CDR3 protein: CASSYPGLKYNEQFF
V gene: TRBV5-1; J gene: TRBJ1-3; D gene: -; clone size: -; CDR3 DNA: TGCGCCAGCAGCTTGTATGGGACACCAGCGCCTGGAAACACCATATATTTT; CDR3 protein: CASSLYGTPAPGNTIYF
V gene: TRBV11-2; J gene: TRBJ1-1; D gene: -; clone size: -; CDR3 DNA: TGTGCCAGCAGCACCAGTGGTGGTCAGGGTTTGGATGCTTTCTTT; CDR3 protein: CASSTSGGQGLDAFF
V gene: TRBV27; J gene: TRBJ1-4; D gene: -; clone size: -; CDR3 DNA: TGTGCCAGCAGTCCATTGAGCAGGGGTACAACTAATGAAAAACTGTTTTTT; CDR3 protein: CASSPLSRGTTNEKLFF
V gene: TRBV28; J gene: TRBJ2-7; D gene: -; clone size: once; CDR3 DNA: TGTGCCAGCCTAGGGGAAGGCCCCTACGAGCAGTACTTC; CDR3 protein: CASLGEGPYEQYF
V gene: TRBV18; J gene: TRBJ2-7; D gene: -; clone size: -; CDR3 DNA: TGTGCCAGCTCACCGGTCAGGCAGACCTACGAGCAGTACTTC; CDR3 protein: CASSPVRQTYEQYF
V gene: TRBV19; J gene: TRBJ1-5; D gene: -; clone size: -; CDR3 DNA: TGTGCCAGTAGTAGGGACATCAATCAGCCCCAGCATTTT; CDR3 protein: CASSRDINQPQHF
V gene: TRBV14; J gene: TRBJ2-1; D gene: TRBD2; clone size: once; CDR3 DNA: TGTGCCAGCAGCCAAGTCACTAGCGCGAATGAGCAGTTCTTC; CDR3 protein: CASSQVTSANEQFF
V gene: TRBV5-1; J gene: TRBJ2-5; D gene: -; clone size: -; CDR3 DNA: TGCGCCAGCAGCTTTGGAAATAGCGTAGCAAAAGAGACCCAGTACTTC; CDR3 protein: CASSFGNSVAKETQYF
V gene: TRBV2; J gene: TRBJ2-1; D gene: -; clone size: -; CDR3 DNA: TGTGCCAGCCGGAAACAGACAGGCTACAATGAGCAGTTCTTC; CDR3 protein: CASRKQTGYNEQFF
V gene: TRBV5-4; J gene: TRBJ2-2; D gene: TRBD1; clone size: -; CDR3 DNA: TGTGCCAGCAGCCACCGACAGGGTGGTCCCGGGGAGCTGTTTTTT; CDR3 protein: CASSHRQGGPGELFF
V gene: TRBV18; J gene: TRBJ2-7; D gene: TRBD1; clone size: -; CDR3 DNA: TGTGCCAGCTCACCCCTCGGGACAGGGGGCAGCTCCTACGAGCAGTACTTC; CDR3 protein: CASSPLGTGGSSYEQYF
V gene: TRBV18; J gene: TRBJ2-5; D gene: -; clone size: few; CDR3 DNA: TGTGCCAGCTCACCGGGAGAGACCCAGTACTTC; CDR3 protein: CASSPGETQYF
V gene: TRBV7-9; J gene: TRBJ2-7; D gene: -; clone size: -; CDR3 DNA: TGTGCCAGCAGCTTAGGTGTGTCGGCGAACTACGAGCAGTACTTC; CDR3 protein: CASSLGVSANYEQYF
V gene: TRBV28; J gene: TRBJ2-5; D gene: -; clone size: -; CDR3 DNA: TGTGCCAGCAGCCATCTTGAGGGCGAGTACTTC; CDR3 protein: CASSHLEGEYF
V gene: TRBV25-1; J gene: TRBJ2-1; D gene: TRBD1; clone size: -; CDR3 DNA: TGTGCCAGCATGACTACAGGGGAACCCTACAATGAGCAGTTCTTC; CDR3 protein: CASMTTGEPYNEQFF
V gene: TRBV25-1; J gene: TRBJ2-5; D gene: -; clone size: -; CDR3 DNA: TGTGCCAGCAGTGGGGCGGGACAAATTCAAGAGACCCAGTACTTC; CDR3 protein: CASSGAGQIQETQYF
V gene: TRBV28; J gene: TRBJ2-2; D gene: TRBD1; clone size: -; CDR3 DNA: TGTGCCAGCAGTTCGCGGACAGGGCGAGGCGGGGAGCTGTTTTTT; CDR3 protein: CASSSRTGRGGELFF
V gene: TRBV10-3; J gene: TRBJ2-7; D gene: -; clone size: -; CDR3 DNA: TGTGCCATCAGTGAGGCTGGCAGGGGCATCTACGAGCAGTACTTC; CDR3 protein: CAISEAGRGIYEQYF
V gene: TRBV25-1; J gene: TRBJ2-2; D gene: TRBD2; clone size: -; CDR3 DNA: TGTGCCAGCAACCCCGCTAGCGGGAGAACCGGGGAGCTGTTTTTT; CDR3 protein: CASNPASGRTGELFF